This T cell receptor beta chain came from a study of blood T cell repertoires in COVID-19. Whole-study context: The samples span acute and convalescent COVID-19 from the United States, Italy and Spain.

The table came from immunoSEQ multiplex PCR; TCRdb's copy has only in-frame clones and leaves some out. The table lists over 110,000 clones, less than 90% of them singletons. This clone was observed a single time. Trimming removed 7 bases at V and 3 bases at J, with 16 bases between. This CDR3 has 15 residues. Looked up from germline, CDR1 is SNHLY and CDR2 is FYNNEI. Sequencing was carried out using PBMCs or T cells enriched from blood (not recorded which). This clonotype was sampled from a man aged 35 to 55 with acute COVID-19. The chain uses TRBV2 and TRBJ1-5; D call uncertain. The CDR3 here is CASTPRRAANQPQHF. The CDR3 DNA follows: TGTGCCAGCACTCCCCGGCGGGCCGCCAATCAGCCCCAGCATTTT.